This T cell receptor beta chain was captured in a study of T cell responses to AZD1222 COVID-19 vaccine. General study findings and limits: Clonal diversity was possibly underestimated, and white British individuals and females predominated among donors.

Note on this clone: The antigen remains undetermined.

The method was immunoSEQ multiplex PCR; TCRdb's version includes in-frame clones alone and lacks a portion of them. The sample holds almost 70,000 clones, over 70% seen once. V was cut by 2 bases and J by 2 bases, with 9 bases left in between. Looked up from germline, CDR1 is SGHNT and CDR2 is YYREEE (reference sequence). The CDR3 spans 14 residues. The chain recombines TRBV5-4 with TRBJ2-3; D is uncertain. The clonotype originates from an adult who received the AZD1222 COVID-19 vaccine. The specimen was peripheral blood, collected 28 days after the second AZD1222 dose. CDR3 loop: CASSFSQSTDTQYF. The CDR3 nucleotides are TGTGCCAGCAGCTTCTCACAGTCCACAGATACGCAGTATTTT.